The 17 T cell receptor beta chains reported below all come from one sample, sequenced in a study of blood T cell repertoires in COVID-19. TCRdb's table, derived via immunoSEQ multiplex PCR, lists solely in-frame clones and lacks some. Of over 95,000 clones in the sample, approximately 81% were seen once. The specimen sequenced was peripheral blood. These receptors all come from a man aged 45-60 years with acute or convalescent COVID-19.

This chain joins TRBV5-1 and TRBJ1-1; tentative D call: TRBD1 (5 bases). The ends were cut back, 4 bases at V and 4 bases at J, with 20 bases in the middle. CDR3 size: 16 residues. Germline V gene data show CDR1 as SGHRS and CDR2 as YFSETQ. CDR3 amino acids: CASSPTPGGGGTEAFF. In DNA, the CDR3 is TGCGCCAGCAGCCCGACACCCGGGGGAGGTGGCACTGAAGCTTTCTTT.

This chain uses TRBV4-2 with TRBJ2-3, with TRBD2 matching over 14 bases. Germline V gives CDR1 LGHNA, CDR2 YNFKEQ. V gave up 2 bases and J gave up 5 bases; unmatched junction bases: 12. This CDR3 comprises 19 residues. The CDR3 coding sequence is TGTGCCAGCAGCCAAAACGTATTGACTAGCGGGGGGGCGGAAGATACGCAGTATTTT. It codes for CASSQNVLTSGGAEDTQYF.

The CDR3 DNA reads TGTGCCAGCAGTTTAAAGCCCCGAAATCAGCCCCAGCATTTT. Its protein is CASSLKPRNQPQHF. The rearrangement joins TRBV28 to TRBJ1-5; D not certain. The CDR3 spans 14 residues. The ends were cut back, 2 bases at V and 4 bases at J, with 9 bases in the middle. Germline-derived CDR1 and CDR2 are MDHEN and SYDVKM.

V usage is TRBV9 and J usage is TRBJ2-2, with 9 nucleotides matching TRBD2. Trimming at V came to 4 bases and at J to 2 bases, leaving 9 bases not matched to a gene. Looked up from germline, CDR1 is SGDLS and CDR2 is YYNGEE. The CDR3 has 17 amino acids. The CDR3 region is CASSPRSGGTNTGELFF. DNA for the CDR3: TGTGCCAGCAGCCCCCGAAGCGGGGGGACCAACACCGGGGAGCTGTTTTTT.

This clone was seen more than once but under ten times. The chain is built from TRBV5-1 and TRBJ2-3; a weak D match, TRBD1 (6 bases). This CDR3 is 14 amino acids long. The germline CDR1 and CDR2 sequences are SGHRS and YFSETQ. The V gene lost 1 base and the J gene lost 6 bases, with 12 bases spanning the gap. In nucleotides, the CDR3 is TGCGCCAGCAGCTTGTCCAGGGGTACCGATACGCAGTATTTT. Translating gives CASSLSRGTDTQYF.

The V gene is TRBV19, the J gene TRBJ2-6; no firm D call. This CDR3 spans 16 amino acids. CDR1 LNHDA and CDR2 SQIVND come from the germline V gene (reference sequence). V lost 0 bases and J 0 bases, leaving 6 bases between the germline ends. CDR3 protein: CASSIDRFSGANVLTF. The CDR3 bases are TGTGCCAGTAGTATAGACAGGTTCTCTGGGGCCAACGTCCTGACTTTC.

The chain recombines TRBV9 with TRBJ2-2; D is uncertain. Deletions cut 0 bases from V and 6 bases from J, with 9 bases between. The V gene's germline CDR1 is SGDLS and CDR2 YYNGEE. This CDR3 region has 14 residues. The CDR3 sequence: CASSVASASGELFF. CDR3 DNA sequence: TGTGCCAGCAGCGTAGCGAGCGCTTCCGGGGAGCTGTTTTTT.

CDR3 in amino acids: CASSPDRGNTGELFF. The CDR3 region has the DNA TGTGCCAGCAGTCCGGACAGGGGGAACACCGGGGAGCTGTTTTTT. The rearrangement links TRBV28 to TRBJ2-2; the match to TRBD1 covers 9 bases. This CDR3 has 15 amino acids. Germline V lookup: CDR1 MDHEN, CDR2 SYDVKM. V trimming: 5 bases; J trimming: 1 base; junction bases outside the gene matches: 2.

J is TRBJ1-2 and V is TRBV19; D gene unclear. CDR3 size: 13 residues. Germline loops: CDR1 LNHDA, CDR2 SQIVND (reference sequence). Trimming removed 0 bases from V and 5 bases from J, with 7 bases in between. The CDR3: CASSIELSYGYTF. CDR3 bases: TGTGCCAGTAGTATAGAACTTTCTTATGGCTACACCTTC.

This rearrangement joins TRBV12-1 to TRBJ1-1. TRBV12-1 is a documented pseudogene. The CDR3 is made up of 13 amino acids. The chain's CDR3 is CASSFLVKIEAFF. CDR3 sequence (DNA): TGTGCCAGCAGCTTTTTAGTAAAGATTGAAGCTTTCTTT.

The chain recombines TRBV2 with TRBJ2-7; the D gene is possibly TRBD1 (6 bases). The CDR3 is made up of 15 amino acids. Trimming shortened V by 2 bases and J by 2 bases, and 13 bases separated the two germline ends. The V gene's germline CDR1 is SNHLY and CDR2 FYNNEI. Here the CDR3 reads CASSEWAGAPYEQYF. The CDR3 DNA sequence: TGTGCCAGCAGTGAATGGGCAGGGGCCCCCTACGAGCAGTACTTC.

This clone was seen only a few times. The V gene is TRBV19, the J gene TRBJ1-2; 7 positions agree with TRBD1. CDR1 and CDR2 (germline): LNHDA, SQIVND (reference sequence). V gave up 2 bases and J gave up 5 bases; unmatched junction bases: 5. There are 14 residues in the CDR3. CDR3 in amino acids: CASSIPWTGYGYTF. The CDR3 nucleotides are TGTGCCAGTAGTATACCCTGGACAGGTTATGGCTACACCTTC.

The J gene is TRBJ1-3, the V gene TRBV6-6; perhaps TRBD1 as D (6 bases). The germline V and J ends were trimmed by 2 bases and 4 bases, with 9 bases remaining between them. The CDR3 has 14 residues. Germline CDR1 reads MNHNY; CDR2 reads SVGAGI (reference sequence). CDR3 DNA sequence: TGTGCCAGCAGTTACGGGGGCACGGGAAACACCATATATTTT. Translating it yields CASSYGGTGNTIYF.

V usage is TRBV9 and J usage is TRBJ2-3, with TRBD2 as a possible D gene (6 bases). Trimming took 2 bases from V and 2 from J, leaving 15 bases between them. Looked up from germline, CDR1 is SGDLS and CDR2 is YYNGEE. This CDR3 has 16 residues. The CDR3, as DNA: TGTGCCAGCAGCGTGGGAAGGAGGGGATCCACAGATACGCAGTATTTT. As protein: CASSVGRRGSTDTQYF.

The rearrangement links TRBV24-1 to TRBJ2-5, with D perhaps matching TRBD2 (6 bases). Looked up from germline, CDR1 is KGHDR and CDR2 is SFDVKD. The CDR3 runs to 17 residues. Trimming left V 2 bases short and J 1 base short, with 16 bases between. The CDR3 here is CATSDSRFGGAQETQYF. Written as DNA, the CDR3 is TGTGCCACCAGTGATTCGCGATTCGGGGGAGCCCAAGAGACCCAGTACTTC.

J is TRBJ1-2 and V is TRBV19; 10 nucleotides align to TRBD1. Trimming removed 7 bases from V and 4 bases from J; junction bases left unmatched: 6. There are 14 residues in the CDR3. The germline V gene encodes CDR1 LNHDA and CDR2 SQIVND (reference sequence). The CDR3 DNA reads TGTGCCAGTAAGAGCGGACAGGGGGTCTATGGCTACACCTTC. Protein sequence: CASKSGQGVYGYTF.

This rearrangement joins TRBV6-2 or TRBV6-3 to TRBJ2-7; D gene ambiguous. This CDR3 contains 15 residues. Germline CDR1 MNHEY, CDR2 SVGEGT. The V and J ends lost 0 bases and 5 bases respectively, with 14 bases between them. CDR3 nucleotides: TGTGCCAGCAGTTACTCATACGACTCCCAGCACGAGCAGTACGTC. Its protein product is CASSYSYDSQHEQYV.